This TCR beta chain stems from a study of blood T cells in healthy people across ages. A sample-barcoded 5' primer and a J-beta primer mix were used in a second PCR of about 7 to 12 cycles. TCRdb re-analysed the 5' RACE reads in MiXCR, keeping a single row per CDR3 protein. The sample contains about 640,000 distinct CDR3 sequences, under 70% of which appear only once. CDR3 length equals 17 residues. Germline lookup yields CDR1 KGHSH and CDR2 LQKENI. Trimming removed 3 bases at V and 0 bases at J, with 12 bases between. Material: blood. This chain joins TRBV18 and TRBJ2-6; unclear D gene. The clonotype comes from a man aged 60 to 69 in good health. The CDR3 is CASSPRLAASGANVLTF. The CDR3 bases are TGTGCCAGCTCACCTCGTTTAGCAGCCTCTGGGGCCAACGTCCTGACTTTC. The full variable domain, its missing parts supplied by reference TRBV18 and TRBJ2-6, is NAGVMQNPRHLVRRRGQEARLRCSPMKGHSHVYWYRQLPEEGLKFMVYLQKENIIDESGMPKERFSAEFPKEGPSILRIQQVVRGDSAAYFCASSPRLAASGANVLTFGAGSRLTVL.